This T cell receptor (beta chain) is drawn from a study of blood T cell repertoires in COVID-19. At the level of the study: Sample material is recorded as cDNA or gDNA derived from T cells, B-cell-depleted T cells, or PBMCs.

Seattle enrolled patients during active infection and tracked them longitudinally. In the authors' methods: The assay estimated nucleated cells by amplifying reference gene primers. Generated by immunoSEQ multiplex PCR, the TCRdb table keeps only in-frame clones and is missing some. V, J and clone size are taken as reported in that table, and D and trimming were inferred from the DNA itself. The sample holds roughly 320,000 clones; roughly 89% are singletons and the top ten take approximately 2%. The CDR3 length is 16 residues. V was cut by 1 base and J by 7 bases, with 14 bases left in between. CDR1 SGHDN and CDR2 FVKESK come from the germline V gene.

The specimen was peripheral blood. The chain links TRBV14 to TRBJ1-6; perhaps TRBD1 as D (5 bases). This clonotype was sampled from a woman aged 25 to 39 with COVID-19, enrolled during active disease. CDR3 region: CASSQALAGYNSPLHF. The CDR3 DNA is TGTGCCAGCAGCCAAGCTTTGGCAGGGTACAATTCACCCCTCCACTTT.